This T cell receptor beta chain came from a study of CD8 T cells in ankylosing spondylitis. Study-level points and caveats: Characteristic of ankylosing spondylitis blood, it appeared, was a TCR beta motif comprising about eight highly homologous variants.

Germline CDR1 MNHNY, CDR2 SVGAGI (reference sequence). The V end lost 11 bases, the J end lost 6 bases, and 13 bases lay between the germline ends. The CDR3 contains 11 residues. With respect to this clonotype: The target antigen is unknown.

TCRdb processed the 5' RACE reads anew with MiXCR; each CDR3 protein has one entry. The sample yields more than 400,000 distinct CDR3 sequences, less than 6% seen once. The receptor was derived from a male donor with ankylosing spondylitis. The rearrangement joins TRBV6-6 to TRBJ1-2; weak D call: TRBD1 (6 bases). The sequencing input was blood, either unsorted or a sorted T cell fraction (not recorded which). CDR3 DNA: TGTGCCCTTTCCGGGGGCAATGGCTACACCTTC. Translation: CALSGGNGYTF.